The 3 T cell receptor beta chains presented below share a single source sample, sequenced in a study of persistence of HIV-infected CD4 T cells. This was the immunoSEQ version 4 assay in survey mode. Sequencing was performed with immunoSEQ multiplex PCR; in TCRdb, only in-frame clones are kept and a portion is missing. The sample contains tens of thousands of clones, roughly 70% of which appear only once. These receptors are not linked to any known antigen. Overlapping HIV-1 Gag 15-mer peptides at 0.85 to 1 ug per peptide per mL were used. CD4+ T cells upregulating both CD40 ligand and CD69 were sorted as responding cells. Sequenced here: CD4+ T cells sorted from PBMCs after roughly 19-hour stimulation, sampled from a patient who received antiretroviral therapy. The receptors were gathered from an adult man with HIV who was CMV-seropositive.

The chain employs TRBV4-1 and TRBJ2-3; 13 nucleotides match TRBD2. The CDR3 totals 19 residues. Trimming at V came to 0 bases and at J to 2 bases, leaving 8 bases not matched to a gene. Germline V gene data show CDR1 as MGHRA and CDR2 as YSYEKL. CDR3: CASSQEGPGLAGFTDTQYF. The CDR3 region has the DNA TGCGCCAGCAGCCAAGAGGGACCGGGACTAGCGGGGTTCACAGATACGCAGTATTTT.

In DNA, the CDR3 is TGTGCCAGCAGTGAACGGGGTCGGAACCTGCGGGGCGAGCAGTACTTC. Amino acids: CASSERGRNLRGEQYF. V gene TRBV6-1 combines with J gene TRBJ2-7, with D possibly being TRBD2 (6 bases). This CDR3 has 16 amino acids. Trimming pared 2 bases from V and 6 bases from J, leaving 20 bases between. Germline V lookup: CDR1 MNHNS, CDR2 SASEGT.

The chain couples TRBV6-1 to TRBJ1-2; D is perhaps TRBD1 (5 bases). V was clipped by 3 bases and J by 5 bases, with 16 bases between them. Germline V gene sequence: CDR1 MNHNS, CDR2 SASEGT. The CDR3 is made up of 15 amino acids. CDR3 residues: CASSEEGHAYYGYTF. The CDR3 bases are TGTGCCAGCAGTGAGGAAGGACACGCTTATTATGGCTACACCTTC.